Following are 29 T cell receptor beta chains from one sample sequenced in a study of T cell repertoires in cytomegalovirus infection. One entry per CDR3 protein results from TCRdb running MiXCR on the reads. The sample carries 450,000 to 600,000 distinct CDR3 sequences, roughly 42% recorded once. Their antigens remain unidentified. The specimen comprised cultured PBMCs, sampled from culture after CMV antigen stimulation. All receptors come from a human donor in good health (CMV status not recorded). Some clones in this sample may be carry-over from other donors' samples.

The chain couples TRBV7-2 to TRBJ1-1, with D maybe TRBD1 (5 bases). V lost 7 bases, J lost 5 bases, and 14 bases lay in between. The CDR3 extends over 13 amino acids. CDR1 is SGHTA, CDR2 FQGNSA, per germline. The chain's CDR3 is CASKRDLGTEAFF. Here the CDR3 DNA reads TGTGCCAGCAAACGGGACCTGGGGACTGAAGCTTTCTTT.

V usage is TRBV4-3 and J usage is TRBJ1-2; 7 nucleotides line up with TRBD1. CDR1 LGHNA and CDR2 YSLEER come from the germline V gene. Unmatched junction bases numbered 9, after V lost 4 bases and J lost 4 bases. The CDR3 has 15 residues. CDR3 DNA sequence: TGCGCCAGCAGCCCCCAACGACAGGGTGGCTATGGCTACACCTTC. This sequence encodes CASSPQRQGGYGYTF.

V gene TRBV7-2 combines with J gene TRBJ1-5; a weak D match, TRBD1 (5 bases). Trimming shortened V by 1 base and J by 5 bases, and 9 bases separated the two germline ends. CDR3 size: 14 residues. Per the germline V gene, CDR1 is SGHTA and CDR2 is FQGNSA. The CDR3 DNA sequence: TGTGCCAGCAGCTTAGAGACAGCGGATCAGCCCCAGCATTTT. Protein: CASSLETADQPQHF.

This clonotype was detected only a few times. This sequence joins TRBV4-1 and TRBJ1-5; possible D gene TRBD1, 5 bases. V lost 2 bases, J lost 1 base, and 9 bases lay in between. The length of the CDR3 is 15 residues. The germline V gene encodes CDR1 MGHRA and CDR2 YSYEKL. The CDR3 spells CASSQQDMSNQPQHF. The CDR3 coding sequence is TGCGCCAGCAGCCAACAGGACATGAGCAATCAGCCCCAGCATTTT.

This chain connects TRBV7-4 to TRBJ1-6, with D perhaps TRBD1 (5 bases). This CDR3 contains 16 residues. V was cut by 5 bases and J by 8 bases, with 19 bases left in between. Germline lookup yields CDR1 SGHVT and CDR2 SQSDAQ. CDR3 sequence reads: CASSITGPGRYSPLHF. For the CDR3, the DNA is TGTGCCAGCAGCATCACGGGCCCAGGGAGATATTCACCCCTCCACTTT.

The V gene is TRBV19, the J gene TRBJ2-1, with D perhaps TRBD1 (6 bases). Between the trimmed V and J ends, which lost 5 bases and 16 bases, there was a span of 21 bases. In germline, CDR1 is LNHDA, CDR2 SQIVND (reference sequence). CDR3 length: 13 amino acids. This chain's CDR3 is CASSPGQFAFRFF. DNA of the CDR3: TGTGCCAGTAGTCCCGGACAGTTTGCGTTCCGATTCTTC.

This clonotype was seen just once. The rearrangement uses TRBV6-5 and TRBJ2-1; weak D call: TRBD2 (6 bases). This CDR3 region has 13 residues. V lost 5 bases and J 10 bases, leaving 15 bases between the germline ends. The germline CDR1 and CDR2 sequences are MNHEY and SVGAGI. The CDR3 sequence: CASSTGTPLEQFF. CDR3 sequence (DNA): TGTGCCAGCAGTACTGGGACTCCCTTGGAGCAGTTCTTC.

The CDR3 is CASSGDIEKETQYF. The CDR3 bases are TGTGCCAGCAGCGGGGACATCGAGAAGGAGACCCAGTACTTC. The rearrangement links TRBV12-3 or TRBV12-4 to TRBJ2-5; D perhaps matches TRBD1 (6 bases). V was shortened by 6 bases and J by 5 bases, with 16 bases between the two germline ends. The CDR3 consists of 14 residues.

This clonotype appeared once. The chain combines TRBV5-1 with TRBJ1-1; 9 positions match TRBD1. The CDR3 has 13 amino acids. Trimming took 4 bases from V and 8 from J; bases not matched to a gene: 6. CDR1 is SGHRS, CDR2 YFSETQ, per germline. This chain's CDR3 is CASSVGQGTEAFF. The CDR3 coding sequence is TGCGCCAGCAGCGTAGGACAGGGGACCGAAGCTTTCTTT.

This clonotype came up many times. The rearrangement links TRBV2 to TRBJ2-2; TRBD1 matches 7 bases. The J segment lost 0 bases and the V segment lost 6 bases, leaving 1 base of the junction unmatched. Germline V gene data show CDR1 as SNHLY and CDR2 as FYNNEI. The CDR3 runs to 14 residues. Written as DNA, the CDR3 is TGTGCCAGCAGCGGACAGGCGAACACCGGGGAGCTGTTTTTT. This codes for CASSGQANTGELFF.

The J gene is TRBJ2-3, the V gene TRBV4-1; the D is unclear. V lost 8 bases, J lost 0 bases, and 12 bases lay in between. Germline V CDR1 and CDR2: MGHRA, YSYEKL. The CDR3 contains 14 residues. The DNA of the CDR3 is TGCGCCAGCGCCCGGATCCCTAGCACAGATACGCAGTATTTT. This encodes CASARIPSTDTQYF.

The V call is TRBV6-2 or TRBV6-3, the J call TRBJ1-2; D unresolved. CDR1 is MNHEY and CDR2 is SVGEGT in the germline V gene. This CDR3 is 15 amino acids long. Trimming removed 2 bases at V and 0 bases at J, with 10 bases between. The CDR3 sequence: CASSYVLGANYGYTF. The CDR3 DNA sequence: TGTGCCAGCAGTTACGTCCTGGGAGCTAACTATGGCTACACCTTC.

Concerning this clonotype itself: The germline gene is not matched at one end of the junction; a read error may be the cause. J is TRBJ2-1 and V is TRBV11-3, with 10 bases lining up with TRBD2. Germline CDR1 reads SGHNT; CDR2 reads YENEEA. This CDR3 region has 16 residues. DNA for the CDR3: TGTGCCAACAGCTCTAGGACTAGCGGCTCCTACAATGAGCAGTTCTTC. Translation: CANSSRTSGSYNEQFF.

The chain's CDR3 is CASRIGGGRNHEQFF. DNA of the CDR3: TGTGCCAGCAGGATCGGCGGCGGGCGGAACCATGAGCAGTTCTTC. The chain is built from TRBV5-4 and TRBJ2-1; maybe TRBD2 (5 bases). V gave up 5 bases and J gave up 8 bases, with 20 bases separating them. The CDR3 totals 15 residues. CDR1 and CDR2 (germline): SGHNT, YYREEE (reference sequence). Full variable domain (outside the CDR3, taken from reference TRBV5-4 and TRBJ2-1): ETGVTQSPTHLIKTRGQQVTLRCSSQSGHNTVSWYQQALGQGPQFIFQYYREEENGRGNFPPRFSGLQFPNYSSELNVNALELDDSALYLCASRIGGGRNHEQFFGPGTRLTVL.

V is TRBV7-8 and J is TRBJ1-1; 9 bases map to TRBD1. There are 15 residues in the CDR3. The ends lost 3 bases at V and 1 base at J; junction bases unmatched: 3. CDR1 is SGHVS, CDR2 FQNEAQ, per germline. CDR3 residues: CASSFHRGPNTEAFF. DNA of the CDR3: TGTGCCAGCAGCTTCCACAGGGGGCCGAACACTGAAGCTTTCTTT. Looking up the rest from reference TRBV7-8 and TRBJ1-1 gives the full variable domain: GAGVSQSPRYKVAKRGQDVALRCDPISGHVSLFWYQQALGQGPEFLTYFQNEAQLDKSGLPSDRFFAERPEGSVSTLKIQRTQQEDSAVYLCASSFHRGPNTEAFFGQGTRLTVV.

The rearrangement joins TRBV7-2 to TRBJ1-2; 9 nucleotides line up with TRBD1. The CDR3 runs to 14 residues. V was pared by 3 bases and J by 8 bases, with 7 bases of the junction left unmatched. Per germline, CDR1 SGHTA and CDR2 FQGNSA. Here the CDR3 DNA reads TGTGCCAGCAGCTTCGGGACAGGGATCGGCGGCTACACCTTC. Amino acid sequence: CASSFGTGIGGYTF. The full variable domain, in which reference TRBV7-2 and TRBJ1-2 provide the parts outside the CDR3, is GAGVSQSPSNKVTEKGKDVELRCDPISGHTALYWYRQSLGQGLEFLIYFQGNSAPDKSGLPSDRFSAERTGGSVSTLTIQRTQQEDSAVYLCASSFGTGIGGYTFGSGTRLTVV.

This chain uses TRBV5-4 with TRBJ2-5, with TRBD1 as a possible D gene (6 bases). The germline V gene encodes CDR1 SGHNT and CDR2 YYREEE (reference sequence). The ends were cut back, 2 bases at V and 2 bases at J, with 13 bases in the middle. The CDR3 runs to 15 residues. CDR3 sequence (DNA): TGTGCCAGCAGCTTTTTCGGGACACGACAAGAGACCCAGTACTTC. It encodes CASSFFGTRQETQYF.

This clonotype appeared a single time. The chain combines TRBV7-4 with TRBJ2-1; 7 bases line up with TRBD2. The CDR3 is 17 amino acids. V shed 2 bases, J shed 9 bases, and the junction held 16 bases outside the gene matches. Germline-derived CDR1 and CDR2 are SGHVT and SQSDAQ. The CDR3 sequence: CASSLRSSGPNIGEQFF. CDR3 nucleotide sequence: TGTGCCAGCAGCTTACGGTCTAGCGGACCGAATATCGGTGAGCAGTTCTTC.

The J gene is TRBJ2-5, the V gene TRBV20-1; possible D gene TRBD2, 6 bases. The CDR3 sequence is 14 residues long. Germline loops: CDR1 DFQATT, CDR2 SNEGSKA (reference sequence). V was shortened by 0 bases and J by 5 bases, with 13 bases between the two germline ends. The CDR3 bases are TGCAGTGCTAGAGAGAATCCGCGGGATGAGACCCAGTACTTC. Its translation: CSARENPRDETQYF.

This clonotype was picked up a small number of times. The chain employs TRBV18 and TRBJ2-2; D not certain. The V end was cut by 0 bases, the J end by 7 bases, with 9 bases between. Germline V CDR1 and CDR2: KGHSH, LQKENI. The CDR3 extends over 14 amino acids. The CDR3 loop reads CASSPPNENGELFF. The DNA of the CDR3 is TGTGCCAGCTCACCACCGAACGAGAACGGGGAGCTGTTTTTT.

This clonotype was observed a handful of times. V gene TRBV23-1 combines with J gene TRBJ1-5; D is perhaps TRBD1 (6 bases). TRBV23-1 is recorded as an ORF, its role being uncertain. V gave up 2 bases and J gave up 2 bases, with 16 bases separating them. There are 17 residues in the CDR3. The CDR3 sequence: CASSQEGHKGGNQPQHF. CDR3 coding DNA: TGCGCCAGCAGTCAAGAGGGACACAAAGGGGGCAATCAGCCCCAGCATTTT.

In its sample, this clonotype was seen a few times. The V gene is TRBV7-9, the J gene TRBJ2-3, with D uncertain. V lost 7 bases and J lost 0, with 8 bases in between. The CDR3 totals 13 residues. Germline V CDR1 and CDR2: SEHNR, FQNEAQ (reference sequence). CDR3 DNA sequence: TGTGCCAGCACCGGACGGAGCACAGATACGCAGTATTTT. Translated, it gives CASTGRSTDTQYF.

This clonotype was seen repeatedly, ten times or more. The CDR3 DNA sequence: TGTGCCAGCAGTCCACCATTCGGAGAAGATACGCAGTATTTT. Translated, it gives CASSPPFGEDTQYF. The V call is TRBV6-2 or TRBV6-3, the J call TRBJ2-3, with unresolved D. CDR3 length equals 14 residues. Trimming stripped 5 bases from V and 5 bases from J, with 14 bases between. Germline V gives CDR1 MNHEY, CDR2 SVGEGT.

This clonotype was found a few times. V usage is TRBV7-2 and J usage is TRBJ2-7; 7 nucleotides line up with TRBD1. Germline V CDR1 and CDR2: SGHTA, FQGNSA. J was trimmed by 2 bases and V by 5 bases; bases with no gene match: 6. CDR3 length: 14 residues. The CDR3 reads CASSPGTAAYEQYF. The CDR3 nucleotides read TGTGCCAGCAGCCCAGGGACAGCGGCCTACGAGCAGTACTTC.

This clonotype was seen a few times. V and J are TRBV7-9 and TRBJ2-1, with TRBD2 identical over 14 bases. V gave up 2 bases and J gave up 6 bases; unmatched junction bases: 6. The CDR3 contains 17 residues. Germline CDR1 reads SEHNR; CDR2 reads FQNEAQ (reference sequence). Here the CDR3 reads CASSLLEGLAGGNEQFF. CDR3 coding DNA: TGTGCCAGCAGCTTACTGGAAGGACTAGCGGGGGGCAATGAGCAGTTCTTC. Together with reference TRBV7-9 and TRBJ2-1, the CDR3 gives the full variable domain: DTGVSQNPRHKITKRGQNVTFRCDPISEHNRLYWYRQTLGQGPEFLTYFQNEAQLEKSRLLSDRFSAERPKGSFSTLEIQRTEQGDSAMYLCASSLLEGLAGGNEQFFGPGTRLTVL.

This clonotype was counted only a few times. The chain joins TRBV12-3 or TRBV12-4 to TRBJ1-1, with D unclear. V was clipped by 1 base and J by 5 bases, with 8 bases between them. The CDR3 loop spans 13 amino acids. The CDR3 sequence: CASSLDRVTEAFF. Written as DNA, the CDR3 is TGTGCCAGCAGTTTAGATAGGGTAACTGAAGCTTTCTTT.

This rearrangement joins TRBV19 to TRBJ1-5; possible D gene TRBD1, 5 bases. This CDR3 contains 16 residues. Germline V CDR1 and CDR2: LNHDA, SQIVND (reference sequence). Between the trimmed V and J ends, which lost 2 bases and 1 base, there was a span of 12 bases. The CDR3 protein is CASSIRAEGSNQPQHF. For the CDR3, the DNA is TGTGCCAGTAGTATACGGGCAGAGGGGAGCAATCAGCCCCAGCATTTT.

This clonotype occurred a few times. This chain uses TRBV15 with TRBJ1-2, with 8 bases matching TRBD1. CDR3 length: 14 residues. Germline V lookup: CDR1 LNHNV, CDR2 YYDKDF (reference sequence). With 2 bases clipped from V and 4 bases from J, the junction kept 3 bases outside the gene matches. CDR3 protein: CATSRYGTGYGYTF. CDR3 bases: TGTGCCACCAGCAGATACGGGACAGGCTATGGCTACACCTTC.

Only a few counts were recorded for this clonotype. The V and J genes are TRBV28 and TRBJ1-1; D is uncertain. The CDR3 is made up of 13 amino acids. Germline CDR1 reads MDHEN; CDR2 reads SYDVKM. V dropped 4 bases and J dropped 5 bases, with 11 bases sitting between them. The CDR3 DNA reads TGTGCCAGCAGTTCCCCAAGGGAGACTGAAGCTTTCTTT. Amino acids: CASSSPRETEAFF.